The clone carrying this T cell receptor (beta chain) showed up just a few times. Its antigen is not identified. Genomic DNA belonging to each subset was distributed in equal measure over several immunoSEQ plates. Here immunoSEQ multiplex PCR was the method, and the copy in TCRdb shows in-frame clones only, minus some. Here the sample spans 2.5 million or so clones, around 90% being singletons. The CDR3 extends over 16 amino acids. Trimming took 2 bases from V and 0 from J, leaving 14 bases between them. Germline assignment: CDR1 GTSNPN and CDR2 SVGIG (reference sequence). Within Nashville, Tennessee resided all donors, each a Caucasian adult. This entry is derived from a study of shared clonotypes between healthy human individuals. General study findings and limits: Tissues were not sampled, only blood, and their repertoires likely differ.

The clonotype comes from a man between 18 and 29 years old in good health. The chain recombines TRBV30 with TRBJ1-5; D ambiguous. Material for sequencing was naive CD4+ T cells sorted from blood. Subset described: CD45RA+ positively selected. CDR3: CAWSKRSSYSNQPQHF. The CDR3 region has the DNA TGTGCCTGGAGTAAAAGAAGCAGCTATAGCAATCAGCCCCAGCATTTT.